This entry concerns a single TCR beta chain. Its antigen remains undetermined. Nothing much larger sits one base from this clone, and base qualities are not available. The sample originates from a study of sequential checkpoint blockade in melanoma (dated by TCRdb to 2018 to 2020). Some background on the complete study: Patients were assigned by 1:1 randomization to either first-line nivolumab followed by ipilimumab (arm A) or ipilimumab followed by nivolumab (arm B). In about 80% of the matched pre- and post-treatment tumor biopsy pairs, both biopsies came from the same lesion. For roughly 20 patients, matched tumor biopsies were taken both before treatment and at week 13, after single-agent nivolumab (arm A) or ipilimumab (arm B). DNA from approximately 99 pretreatment melanoma tumor samples underwent TCRbeta immunosequencing. Maintenance nivolumab was given following each of the two trial sequences. On the study overall, not on this receptor specifically: Small sample sizes and reduced statistical power limited the analyses of tumor T-cell fraction within each arm. In the nivolumab-first arm (arm A), an association was found between pretreatment tumor TIL clonality and response (P = .04). Patients whose tumor T-cell fraction and clonality increased by week 13 were about 30 times more likely to achieve clinical benefit. Validation of the response-prediction model combining TCR metrics and mutation burden is needed in larger, independent patient cohorts. Tumor T-cell fraction and clonality correlated with PD-L1 staining and CD8+ T-cell counts but not with mutational load.

From cysteine to phenylalanine, the CDR3 is 17 amino acids long. The kept DNA is CDR3 alone, 51 bases in frame from the first base. The junction shows trimming of 6 bases on V and 1 base on J, and the gene matches do not reach 9 bases of it. For CDR1 and CDR2, the germline V gene lists SGHDN and FVKESK. The immunoSEQ Assay was used to immunosequence TCRbeta CDR3 regions from genomic DNA. Before high-throughput sequencing, genomic DNA was amplified using bias-controlled multiplex PCR. For the original study's pipeline: To quantify the absolute abundance of each unique TCRbeta CDR3 region, the sequences were collapsed and filtered. Clonality, defined as 1 minus Pielou's evenness, was calculated using only productive rearrangements. Tumor T-cell fraction was computed by normalizing TCRbeta template counts to usable DNA, estimated from several housekeeping genes. Clones with significantly greater frequencies in on-treatment versus baseline samples were identified using a previously published method. TCRdb took over this immuneACCESS table, retaining in-frame rearrangements with V and J assigned. Such tables are incomplete; in checked studies, under half of the missing clones stem from an unresolved V gene, and the remainder is unexplained. For V, J and clone size, that table is used; D and trimming come from the DNA. For this sample the table gives 8,000 or so clones, of which around 24% were detected only once. Of the sample, around 9.8% falls within the top ten clones.

The treatment or condition tag for this specimen amounts to: randomized to nivolumab then ipilimumab (arm A) or the reverse (arm B). No trial patient had received prior DNA-damaging chemotherapy. Samples were obtained from patients with melanoma enrolled in CheckMate 064, a randomized, open-label phase II trial of sequential checkpoint blockade. Tumor TCR sequencing used genomic DNA from formalin-fixed paraffin-embedded (FFPE) tissue samples. Here the sequenced sample was tumor tissue (inferred from file names), taken from a patient given nivolumab and ipilimumab in sequence. The sequence came from a human donor with melanoma. Recombination joined TRBV14 with TRBJ2-5; 12 junctional bases match TRBD1. CDR3 reads: CASSPGQGARFQETQYF. The nucleotides read TGTGCCAGCAGTCCGGGACAGGGGGCGCGGTTCCAAGAGACCCAGTACTTC.